The 12 T cell receptor beta chains listed next were all sequenced from one sample in a study of response to subunit inactivated influenza vaccine (dated by TCRdb to 2017 to 2018). The library was made by RT-PCR. The sequencer was an Illumina HiSeq 2500. TCRdb handled the public reads itself, with Q25 trimming in fastp and clone calling in MiXCR, and kept productive beta chains. Every distinct CDR3 protein forms one entry, paired with its most common genes and DNA. The sample table records about 520,000 distinct CDR3 sequences; about 25% of these occur just once. The ten largest clones capture 1.9% of the sample. This sample comprised CD4+ T cells sorted from PBMCs, obtained 5 days after vaccination. Source of these receptors: a man aged 50 to 60 who received an inactivated influenza vaccine. Donor details come from another sample of the same person, matched by shared clones.

The chain links TRBV12-3 or TRBV12-4 to TRBJ1-3; maybe TRBD1 (5 bases). Trimming shortened V by 6 bases and J by 0 bases, and 9 bases separated the two germline ends. The CDR3 length is 14 residues. This chain's CDR3 is CASSGGSSGNTIYF. CDR3 nucleotide sequence: TGTGCCAGCAGCGGGGGGAGCTCTGGAAACACCATATATTTT.

The DNA for the CDR3 is TGCGCCAGCTGCCTAGGTGGGGTACACCCCGAGAGGGCTGAAGCTTTCTTT. Translation: CASCLGGVHPERAEAFF. The rearrangement uses TRBV5-1 and TRBJ1-1; D remains ambiguous. In germline, CDR1 is SGHRS, CDR2 YFSETQ. The CDR3 consists of 17 residues. Trimming cost V 7 bases and J 6 bases, with 28 bases left between them.

This sequence joins TRBV7-2 and TRBJ2-3; TRBD2 matches at 7 bases. V shed 0 bases, J shed 2 bases, and the junction held 5 bases outside the gene matches. Germline V lookup: CDR1 SGHTA, CDR2 FQGNSA. CDR3 length equals 16 residues. The CDR3 nucleotides read TGTGCCAGCAGCTTAGCCGGGCGGGAGTACACAGATACGCAGTATTTT. Amino acid sequence: CASSLAGREYTDTQYF.

This clonotype occurred a few times. The genes are TRBV4-1 and TRBJ2-3; perhaps TRBD1 as D (6 bases). Trimming stripped 0 bases from V and 7 bases from J, with 17 bases between. The CDR3 runs to 16 residues. Germline values: CDR1 MGHRA, CDR2 YSYEKL. CDR3 DNA sequence: TGCGCCAGCAGCCAAGAAGGGGGAACAGGGCCTAATACGCAGTATTTT. Translation gives CASSQEGGTGPNTQYF.

This rearrangement joins TRBV9 to TRBJ2-5, with 9 bases lining up with TRBD1. The J segment lost 2 bases and the V segment lost 0 bases, leaving 5 bases of the junction unmatched. The CDR3 has 16 amino acids. Germline-derived CDR1 and CDR2 are SGDLS and YYNGEE. The CDR3 reads CASSVATGQGQETQYF. The CDR3 DNA sequence: TGTGCCAGCAGCGTAGCTACAGGACAGGGGCAAGAGACCCAGTACTTC.

This clonotype showed up just a few times. This chain links TRBV5-1 with TRBJ2-3, with TRBD2 matching 7 bases. The CDR3 spans 14 residues. The V segment lost 1 base and the J segment 6 bases; nucleotides outside the gene matches: 5. Per germline, CDR1 SGHRS and CDR2 YFSETQ. CDR3 protein: CASSLSAGKDTQYF. The CDR3 DNA reads TGCGCCAGCAGCTTGTCAGCGGGAAAGGATACGCAGTATTTT. The whole variable domain, filled in from reference TRBV5-1 and TRBJ2-3, reads KAGVTQTPRYLIKTRGQQVTLSCSPISGHRSVSWYQQTPGQGLQFLFEYFSETQRNKGNFPGRFSGRQFSNSRSEMNVSTLELGDSALYLCASSLSAGKDTQYFGPGTRLTVL.

The chain uses TRBV5-1 and TRBJ1-2; 9 bases fit TRBD1. With V trimmed by 4 bases and J by 7 bases, 5 bases remained unmatched. Per germline, CDR1 SGHRS and CDR2 YFSETQ. The CDR3 length is 13 residues. In nucleotides, the CDR3 is TGCGCCAGCAGCGCGGGGACAGGGTTTGGCTACACCTTC. It translates to CASSAGTGFGYTF.

This clonotype came up a few times. This rearrangement joins TRBV12-3 or TRBV12-4 to TRBJ1-4; TRBD1 matches 7 bases. The CDR3 is 15 residues long. Trimming cost V 4 bases and J 14 bases; bases outside gene matches: 16. CDR3 amino acids: CASSSGDSGRNGLFF. The CDR3 DNA follows: TGTGCCAGCAGTTCCGGGGACAGCGGGCGGAATGGCCTGTTTTTT.

A few counts support this clonotype. V and J are TRBV12-3 or TRBV12-4 and TRBJ2-7; 10 nucleotides align to TRBD1. The V and J ends lost 6 bases and 6 bases, in that order; junction bases with no gene match: 14. This CDR3 is 16 amino acids long. The CDR3 is CASSSLPGQGWSEQYF. The CDR3 bases are TGTGCCAGCAGCTCCCTACCGGGACAGGGGTGGTCCGAGCAGTACTTC.

J is TRBJ2-3 and V is TRBV5-1; D unresolved. The V end was cut by 0 bases, the J end by 4 bases, with 12 bases between. This CDR3 contains 15 residues. Germline values: CDR1 SGHRS, CDR2 YFSETQ. DNA for the CDR3: TGCGCCAGCAGCTTGGCTACCGCGGTGCCAGATACGCAGTATTTT. Translated, it gives CASSLATAVPDTQYF.

A few counts support this clonotype. The chain carries TRBV5-1 and TRBJ2-7; TRBD1 agrees at 7 bases. The CDR3 extends over 15 amino acids. V shed 5 bases, J shed 3 bases, and the junction held 11 bases outside the gene matches. CDR1 SGHRS and CDR2 YFSETQ come from the germline V gene. CDR3 bases: TGCGCCAGCAGATACACCACCGGGACAGTCTACGAGCAGTACTTC. Translating it yields CASRYTTGTVYEQYF.

The chain uses TRBV10-1 and TRBJ2-2; no definite D call. The CDR3 totals 13 residues. Germline V gene data show CDR1 as WNHNN and CDR2 as SYGVQD (reference sequence). Trimming stripped 0 bases from V and 5 bases from J, with 4 bases between. This chain's CDR3 is CASSESGTGELFF. In DNA, the CDR3 is TGCGCCAGCAGTGAGTCCGGGACCGGGGAGCTGTTTTTT.